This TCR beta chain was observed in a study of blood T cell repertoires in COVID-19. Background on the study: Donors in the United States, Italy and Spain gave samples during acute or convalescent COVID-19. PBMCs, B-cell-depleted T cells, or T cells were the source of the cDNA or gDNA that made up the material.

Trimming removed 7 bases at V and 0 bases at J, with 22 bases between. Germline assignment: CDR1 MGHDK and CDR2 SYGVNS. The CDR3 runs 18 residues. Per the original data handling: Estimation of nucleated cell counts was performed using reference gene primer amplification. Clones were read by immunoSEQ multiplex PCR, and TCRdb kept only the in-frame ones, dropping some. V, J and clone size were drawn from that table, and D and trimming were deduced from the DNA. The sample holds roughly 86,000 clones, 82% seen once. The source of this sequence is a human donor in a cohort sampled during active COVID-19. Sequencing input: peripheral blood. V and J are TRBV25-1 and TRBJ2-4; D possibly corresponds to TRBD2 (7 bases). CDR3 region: CASKGGGGQNLAKNIQYF. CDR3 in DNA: TGTGCCAGCAAGGGGGGGGGCGGCCAAAATCTAGCCAAAAACATTCAGTACTTC.